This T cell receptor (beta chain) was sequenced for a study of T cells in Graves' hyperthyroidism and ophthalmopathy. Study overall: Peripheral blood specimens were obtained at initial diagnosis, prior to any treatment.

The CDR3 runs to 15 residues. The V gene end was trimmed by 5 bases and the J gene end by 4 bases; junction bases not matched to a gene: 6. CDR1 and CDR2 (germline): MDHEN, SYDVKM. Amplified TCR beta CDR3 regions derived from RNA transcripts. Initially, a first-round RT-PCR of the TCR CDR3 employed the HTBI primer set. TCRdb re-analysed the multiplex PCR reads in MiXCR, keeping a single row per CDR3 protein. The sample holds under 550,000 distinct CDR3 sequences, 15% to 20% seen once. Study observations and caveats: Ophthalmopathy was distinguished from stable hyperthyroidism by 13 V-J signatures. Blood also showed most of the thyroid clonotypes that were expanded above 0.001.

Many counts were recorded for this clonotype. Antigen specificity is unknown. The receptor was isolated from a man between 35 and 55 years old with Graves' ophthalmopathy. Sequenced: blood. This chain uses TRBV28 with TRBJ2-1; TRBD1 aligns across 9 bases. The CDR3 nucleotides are TGTGCCAGCAGTCTATCCGGACAGGGGTACAATGAGCAGTTCTTC. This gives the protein CASSLSGQGYNEQFF.